This T cell receptor beta chain was captured in a study of spatial heterogeneity in lung cancer. The time point is: sample taken at primary tumor resection. Material for sequencing was whole RNA from tumor, nontumor lung or frozen PBMC, left unsorted. The donor group consisted of roughly 70 patients who had untreated, early-stage non-small cell lung cancer. TCRdb reprocessed the 5' RACE reads with MiXCR, giving one entry per CDR3 protein. The sample lists about 15,000 distinct CDR3 sequences; 11% were seen once. The V end lost 3 bases, the J end lost 3 bases, and 5 bases lay between the germline ends. The V gene's germline CDR1 is LNHDA and CDR2 SQIVND (reference sequence). This CDR3 spans 12 amino acids. Only a few counts were recorded for this clonotype.

The sample consisted of PBMCs, taken at surgery. This TCR derives from a female donor with early-stage non-small cell lung cancer. V gene TRBV19 combines with J gene TRBJ1-2, with unresolved D. DNA for the CDR3: TGTGCCAGTAGTATCGGTGACTATGGCTACACCTTC. Amino acid sequence: CASSIGDYGYTF.